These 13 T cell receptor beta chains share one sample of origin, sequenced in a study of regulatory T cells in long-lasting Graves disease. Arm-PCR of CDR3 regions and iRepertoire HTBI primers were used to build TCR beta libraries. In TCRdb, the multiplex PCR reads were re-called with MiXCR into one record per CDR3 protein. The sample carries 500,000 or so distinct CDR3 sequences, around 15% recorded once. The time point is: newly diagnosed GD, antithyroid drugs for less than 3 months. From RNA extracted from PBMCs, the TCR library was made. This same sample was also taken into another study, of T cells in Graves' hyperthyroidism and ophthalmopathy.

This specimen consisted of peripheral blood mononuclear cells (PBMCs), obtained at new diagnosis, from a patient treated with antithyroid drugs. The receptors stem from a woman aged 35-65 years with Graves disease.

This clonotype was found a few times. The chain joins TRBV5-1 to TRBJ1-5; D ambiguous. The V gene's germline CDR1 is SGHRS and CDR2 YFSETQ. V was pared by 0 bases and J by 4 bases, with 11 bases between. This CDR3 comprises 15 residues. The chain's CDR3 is CASSLDGTANQPQHF. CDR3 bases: TGCGCCAGCAGCTTGGATGGCACAGCAAATCAGCCCCAGCATTTT.

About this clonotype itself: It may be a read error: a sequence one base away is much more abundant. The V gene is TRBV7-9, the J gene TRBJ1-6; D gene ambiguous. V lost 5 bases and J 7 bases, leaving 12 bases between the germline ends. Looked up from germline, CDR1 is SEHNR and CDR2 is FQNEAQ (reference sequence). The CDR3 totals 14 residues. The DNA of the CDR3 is TGTGCCAGCAGCCTCAAACAGTCCAATTCACCCCTCCACTTT. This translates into CASSLKQSNSPLHF.

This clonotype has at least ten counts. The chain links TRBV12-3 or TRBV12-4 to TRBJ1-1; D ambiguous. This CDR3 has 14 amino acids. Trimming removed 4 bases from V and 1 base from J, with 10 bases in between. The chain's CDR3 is CASSSRTQNTEAFF. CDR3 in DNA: TGTGCCAGCAGTTCCCGGACGCAGAACACTGAAGCTTTCTTT.

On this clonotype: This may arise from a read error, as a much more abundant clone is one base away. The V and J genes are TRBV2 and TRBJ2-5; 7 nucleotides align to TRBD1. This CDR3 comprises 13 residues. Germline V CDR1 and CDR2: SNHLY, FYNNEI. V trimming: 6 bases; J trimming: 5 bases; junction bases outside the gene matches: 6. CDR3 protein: CASRDRRHETQYF. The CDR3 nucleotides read TGTGCCAGCAGGGACAGGAGGCATGAGACCCAGTACTTC.

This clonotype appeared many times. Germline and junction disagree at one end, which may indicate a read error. Here the CDR3 DNA reads TGTGCCAGCAATTACGGTACGAACACTGAAGCTTTCTTT. This encodes CASNYGTNTEAFF. The V gene is TRBV6-2 or TRBV6-3, the J gene TRBJ1-1; D is unclear. CDR1 is MNHEY and CDR2 is SVGEGT in the germline V gene. This CDR3 is built from 13 residues.

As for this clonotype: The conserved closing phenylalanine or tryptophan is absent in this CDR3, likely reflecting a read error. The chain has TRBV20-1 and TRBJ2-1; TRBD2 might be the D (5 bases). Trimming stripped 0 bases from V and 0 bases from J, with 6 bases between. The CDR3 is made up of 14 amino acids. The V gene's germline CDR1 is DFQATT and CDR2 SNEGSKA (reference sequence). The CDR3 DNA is TGCAGTGCTAGAGATGACTACTCCTACAATGAGCAGTTCCTC. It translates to CSARDDYSYNEQFL.

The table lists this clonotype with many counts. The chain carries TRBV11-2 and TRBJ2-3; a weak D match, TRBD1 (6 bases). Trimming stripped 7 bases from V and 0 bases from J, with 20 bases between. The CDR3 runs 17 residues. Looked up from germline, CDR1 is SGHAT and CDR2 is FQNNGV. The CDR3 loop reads CASITTIQTGSTDTQYF. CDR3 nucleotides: TGTGCCAGCATCACGACCATCCAAACAGGGAGCACAGATACGCAGTATTTT.

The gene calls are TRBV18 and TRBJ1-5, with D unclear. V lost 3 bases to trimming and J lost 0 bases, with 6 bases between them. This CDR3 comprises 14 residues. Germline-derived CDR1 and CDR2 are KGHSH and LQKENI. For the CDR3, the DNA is TGTGCCAGCTCACCGGCGGATAGCAATCAGCCCCAGCATTTT. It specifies CASSPADSNQPQHF.

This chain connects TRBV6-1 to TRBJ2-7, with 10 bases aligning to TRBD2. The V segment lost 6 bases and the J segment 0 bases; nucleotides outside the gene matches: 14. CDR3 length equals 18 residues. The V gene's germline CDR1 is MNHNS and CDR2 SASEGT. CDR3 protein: CASSPNPYSGGGSYEQYF. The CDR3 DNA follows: TGTGCCAGCAGCCCAAACCCATACAGCGGGGGGGGCTCCTACGAGCAGTACTTC.

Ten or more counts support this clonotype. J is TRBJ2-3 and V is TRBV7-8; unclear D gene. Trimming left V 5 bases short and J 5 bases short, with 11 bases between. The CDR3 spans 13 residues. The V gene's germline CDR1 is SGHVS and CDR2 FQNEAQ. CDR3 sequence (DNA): TGTGCCAGCAGCCCGAGACTGGGAGATACGCAGTATTTT. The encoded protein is CASSPRLGDTQYF.

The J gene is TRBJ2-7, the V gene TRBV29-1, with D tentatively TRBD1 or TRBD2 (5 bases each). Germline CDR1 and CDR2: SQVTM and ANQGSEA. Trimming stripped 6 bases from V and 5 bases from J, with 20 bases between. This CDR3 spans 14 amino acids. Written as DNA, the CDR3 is TGCAGCGTCGCCAGGGACCTCCTGGGCCACGAGCAGTACTTC. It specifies CSVARDLLGHEQYF.

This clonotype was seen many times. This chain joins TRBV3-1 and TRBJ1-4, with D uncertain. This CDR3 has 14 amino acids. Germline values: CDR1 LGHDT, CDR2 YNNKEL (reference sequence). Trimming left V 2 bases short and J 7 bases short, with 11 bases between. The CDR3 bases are TGTGCCAGCAGCCAAAGTCCCGAACGTGAAAAACTGTTTTTT. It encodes CASSQSPEREKLFF. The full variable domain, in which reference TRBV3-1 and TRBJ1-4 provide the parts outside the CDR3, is DTAVSQTPKYLVTQMGNDKSIKCEQNLGHDTMYWYKQDSKKFLKIMFSYNNKELIINETVPNRFSPKSPDKAHLNLHINSLELGDSAVYFCASSQSPEREKLFFGSGTQLSVL.

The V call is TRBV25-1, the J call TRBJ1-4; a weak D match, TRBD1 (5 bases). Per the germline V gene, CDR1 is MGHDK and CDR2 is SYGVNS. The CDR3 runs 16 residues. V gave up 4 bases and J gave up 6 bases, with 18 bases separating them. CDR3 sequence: CASSAAVDNLDEKLFF. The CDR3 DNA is TGTGCCAGCAGTGCGGCCGTGGACAACCTGGATGAAAAACTGTTTTTT.